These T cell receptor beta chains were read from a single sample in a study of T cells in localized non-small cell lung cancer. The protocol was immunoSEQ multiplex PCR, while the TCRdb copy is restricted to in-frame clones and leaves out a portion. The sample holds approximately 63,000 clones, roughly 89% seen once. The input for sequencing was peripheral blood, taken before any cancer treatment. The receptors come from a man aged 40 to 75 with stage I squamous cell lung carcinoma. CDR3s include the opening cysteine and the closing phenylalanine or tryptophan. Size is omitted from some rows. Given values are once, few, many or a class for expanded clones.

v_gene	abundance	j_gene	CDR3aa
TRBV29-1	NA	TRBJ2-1	CSVGEGGVEQFF
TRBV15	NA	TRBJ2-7	CATSRAMSGGSYEQYF
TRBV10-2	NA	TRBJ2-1	CASSGGRSTQGNEQFF
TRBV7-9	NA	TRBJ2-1	CASSFIPGLSLNEQFF
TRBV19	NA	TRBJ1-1	CASSQQGRVDTEAFF
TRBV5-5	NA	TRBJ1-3	CASSLSFGAISGNTIYF
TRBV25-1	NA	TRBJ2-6	CASSTGARANVLTF
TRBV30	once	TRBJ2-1	CAWSVGVWQFF
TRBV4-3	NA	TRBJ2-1	CASSRSLEREGQEQFF
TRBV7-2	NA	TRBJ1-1	CASSLVQGIAFF
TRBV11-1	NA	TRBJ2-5	CASSLLAGGPGETQYF
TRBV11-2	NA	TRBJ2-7	CASSLEVAGGPYEQYF
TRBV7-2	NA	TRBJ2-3	CASSLLGQPTDTQYF
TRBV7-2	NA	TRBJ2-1	CASSPWDVNEQFF
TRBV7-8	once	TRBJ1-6	CASSTSWTGSKDSPLHF
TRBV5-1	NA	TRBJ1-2	CTSSLWTEDYGYTF
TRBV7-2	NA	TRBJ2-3	CASSRGTSRIPDTQYF
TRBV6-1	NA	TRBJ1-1	CASSEQMDTEAFF
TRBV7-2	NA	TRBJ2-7	CASSLAAWDRGVHEQYF
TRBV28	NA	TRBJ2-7	CASSLTGLEQYF
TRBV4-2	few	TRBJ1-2	CASSQDTGPYGYTF